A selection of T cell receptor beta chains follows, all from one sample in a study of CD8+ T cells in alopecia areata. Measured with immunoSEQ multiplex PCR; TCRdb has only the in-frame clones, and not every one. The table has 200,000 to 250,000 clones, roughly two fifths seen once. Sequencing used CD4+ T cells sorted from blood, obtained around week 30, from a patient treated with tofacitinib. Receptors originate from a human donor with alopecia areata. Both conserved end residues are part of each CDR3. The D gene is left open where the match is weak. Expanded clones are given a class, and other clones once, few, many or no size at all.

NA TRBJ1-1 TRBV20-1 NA TGCAGTGCTAACCAGGGCACTGAAGCTTTCTTT CSANQGTEAFF
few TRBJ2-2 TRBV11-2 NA TGTGCCAGCTCCGGGCTTCGCACCGGGGAGCTGTTTTTT CASSGLRTGELFF
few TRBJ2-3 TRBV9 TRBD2 TGTGCCAGCAGCGGGGAAAGGACTAGTTCCGCCTCCACAGATACGCAGTATTTT CASSGERTSSASTDTQYF
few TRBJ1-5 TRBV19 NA TGTGCCAGTAGTATACGGGGGAGCAATCAGCCCCAGCATTTT CASSIRGSNQPQHF
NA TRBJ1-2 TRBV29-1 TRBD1 TGCAGCGTTGAAGTTAGACAGGGGTTGGCTGGCTACACCTTC CSVEVRQGLAGYTF
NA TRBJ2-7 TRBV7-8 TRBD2 TGTGCCAGCAGCTTAGCGAGACTAGCGGGAGCCTACGAGCAGTACTTC CASSLARLAGAYEQYF
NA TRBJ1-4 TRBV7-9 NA TGTGCCAGCAGCTTCGACCGGGGAAAACTGTTTTTT CASSFDRGKLFF
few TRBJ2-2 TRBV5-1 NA TGCGCCAGCAGCTTGACCGGGGGCCGGAACACCGGGGAGCTGTTTTTT CASSLTGGRNTGELFF
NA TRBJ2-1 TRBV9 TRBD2 TGTGCCAGCAGCGTAGTGGGTACTAGCGGGACCAATGAGCAGTTCTTC CASSVVGTSGTNEQFF
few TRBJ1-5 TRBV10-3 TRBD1 TGTGCCACCCGGACAGGGGAGACCAATCAGCCCCAGCATTTT CATRTGETNQPQHF
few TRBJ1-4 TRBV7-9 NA TGTGCCAGCAGATTACAGGGTGGCGTTGAAAAACTGTTTTTT CASRLQGGVEKLFF
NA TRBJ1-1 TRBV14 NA TGTGCCAGCAGCCAATTTTGGCCGAACACTGAAGCTTTCTTT CASSQFWPNTEAFF
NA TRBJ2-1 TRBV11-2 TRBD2 TGTGCCAGCACCTCCTTAGCGGGAGTCTACAATGAGCAGTTCTTC CASTSLAGVYNEQFF
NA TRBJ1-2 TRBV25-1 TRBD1 TGTGCCAGCAGACAGGGGGCGGACTATGGCTACACCTTC CASRQGADYGYTF
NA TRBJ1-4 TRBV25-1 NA TGTGCCAGCAGTGACCCGAGGGGCGCGAATGAAAAACTGTTTTTT CASSDPRGANEKLFF
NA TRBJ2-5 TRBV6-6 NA TGTGCCAGCAGTTACCGGGCGGGCGGAGAGACCCAGTACTTC CASSYRAGGETQYF
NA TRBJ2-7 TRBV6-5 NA TGTGCCAGCGGCAGGGCAGGGGGGACCTACGAGCAGTACTTC CASGRAGGTYEQYF
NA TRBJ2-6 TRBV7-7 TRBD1 TGTGCTAGCAGCCCCGGGACAGGGGCGATATCTGGGGCCAACGTCCTGACTTTC CASSPGTGAISGANVLTF
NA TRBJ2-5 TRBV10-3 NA TGTGCCATCAGTGAGTCGGCGGACGGGACCCAGTACTTC CAISESADGTQYF
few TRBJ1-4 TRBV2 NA TGTGCCAGCAGGAAAGGGGTAGCAACTAATGAAAAACTGTTTTTT CASRKGVATNEKLFF
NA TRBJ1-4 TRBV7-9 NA TGTGCCAGCAGCTTCCTTTTGGTCGGGGTCGAAAAACTGTTTTTT CASSFLLVGVEKLFF
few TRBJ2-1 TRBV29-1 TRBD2 TGCAGCGGTACTAGCGGGGAGAGGTACAATGAGCAGTTCTTC CSGTSGERYNEQFF
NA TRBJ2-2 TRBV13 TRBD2 TGTGCCAGCAGTCATAGCGGGAGCGGGTACACCGGGGAGCTGTTTTTT CASSHSGSGYTGELFF
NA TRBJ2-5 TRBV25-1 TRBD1 TGTGCCAGCAGCGCCGGGACAGGGAACTGGCAAGAGACCCAGTACTTC CASSAGTGNWQETQYF
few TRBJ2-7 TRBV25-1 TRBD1 TGTGCCAGCTCCCGGGACAGGAACTACGAGCAGTACTTC CASSRDRNYEQYF
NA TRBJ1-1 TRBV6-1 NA TGTGCCAGCAGTGAAGGGCAGACAAACACTGAAGCTTTCTTT CASSEGQTNTEAFF
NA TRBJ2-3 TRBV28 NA TGTGCCAGCAGTGTTAACGGCCGGAATACGCAGTATTTT CASSVNGRNTQYF
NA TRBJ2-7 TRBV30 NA TGTGCCTGGCGTGCAACAGGGACCTACGAGCAGTACTTC CAWRATGTYEQYF
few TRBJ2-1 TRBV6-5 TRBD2 TGTGCCAGCAGAAGGACTAGCGAATGGAGTGAGCAGTTCTTC CASRRTSEWSEQFF
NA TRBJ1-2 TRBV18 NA TGTGCCAGCTCACCATCACGGGAGAATGGCTACACCTTC CASSPSRENGYTF
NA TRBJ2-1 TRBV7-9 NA TGTGCCAGCAGCTTGGGACTAAAGAACAGGGCTTTCTACAATGAGCAGTTCTTC CASSLGLKNRAFYNEQFF
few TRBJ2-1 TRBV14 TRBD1 TGTGCCAGCAGCCGAGTGACAGGGAACAGAGATGAGCAGTTCTTC CASSRVTGNRDEQFF
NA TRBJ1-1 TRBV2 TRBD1 TGTGCCAGCAGCCGGGACAGGGGACAGAACACTGAAGCTTTCTTT CASSRDRGQNTEAFF
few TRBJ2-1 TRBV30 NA TGTGCCTGGAGAGCCTACAATGAGCAGTTCTTC CAWRAYNEQFF
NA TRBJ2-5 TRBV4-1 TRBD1 TGCGCCAGCAGCCAAGATAAGGGACAGGGCTTGCGAGAGACCCAGTACTTC CASSQDKGQGLRETQYF
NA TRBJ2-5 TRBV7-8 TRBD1 TGTGCCAGCAGCCCCGGGACAGGCCAAGAGACCCAGTACTTC CASSPGTGQETQYF
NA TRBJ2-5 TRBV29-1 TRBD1 TGCAGCGTCGAGACAGGACAGGGCCGGCAAGAGACCCAGTACTTC CSVETGQGRQETQYF
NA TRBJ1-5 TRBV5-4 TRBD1 TGTGCCAGCAGCTTGCAGGGGGCGAGCAATCAGCCCCAGCATTTT CASSLQGASNQPQHF
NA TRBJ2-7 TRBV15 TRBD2 TGTGCCACCAGCAGAGCGGCTAGCGGGACTGCCTACGAGCAGTACTTC CATSRAASGTAYEQYF
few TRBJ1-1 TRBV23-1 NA TGCGCCAGCAGTCAACCCAACGGGGGTTTGAACACTGAAGCTTTCTTT CASSQPNGGLNTEAFF
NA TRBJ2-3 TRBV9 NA TGTGCCAGCAGCCCAAGGACTAGCACAGATACGCAGTATTTT CASSPRTSTDTQYF
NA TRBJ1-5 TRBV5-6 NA TGTGCCAGCAGCTTACTGAATCAGCCCCAGCATTTT CASSLLNQPQHF
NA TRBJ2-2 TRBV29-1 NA TGCAGCGTTGCGAGCAACACCGGGGAGCTGTTTTTT CSVASNTGELFF
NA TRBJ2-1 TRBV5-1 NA TGCGCCAGCAGCTTGGTTGACGAGCAGTTCTTC CASSLVDEQFF
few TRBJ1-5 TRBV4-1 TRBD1 TGCGCCAGCAGCCGGGGGGGGACAGGCAATCAGCCCCAGCATTTT CASSRGGTGNQPQHF
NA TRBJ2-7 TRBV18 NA TGTGCCAGCTCAGTTACGGAGGGGGGATCCTCCTACGAGCAGTACTTC CASSVTEGGSSYEQYF
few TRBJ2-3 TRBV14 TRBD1 TGTGCCAGCAGCCCACCGGGACAGGTCGCAGATACGCAGTATTTT CASSPPGQVADTQYF
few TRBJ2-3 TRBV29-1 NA TGCAGCGTTGAAGCGCCCCGAGGTGGCACAGATACGCAGTATTTT CSVEAPRGGTDTQYF